This T cell receptor beta chain came from a study of blood T cell repertoires in COVID-19. Across the study: Donors in the United States, Italy and Spain gave samples during acute or convalescent COVID-19. PBMCs, B-cell-depleted T cells, or T cells were the source of the cDNA or gDNA that made up the material.

This CDR3 region has 15 residues. Trimming removed 3 bases from V and 5 bases from J; junction bases left unmatched: 5. From germline, CDR1 is LGHNA and CDR2 YNFKEQ. As processed by the authors: Reference gene primer amplification gave estimated nucleated cell counts. Sequencing was performed with immunoSEQ multiplex PCR; in TCRdb, only in-frame clones are kept and a portion is missing. V, J and clone size are taken as reported in that table, and D and trimming were inferred from the DNA itself. The sample yields 150,000 to 200,000 clones, over 75% seen once. This TCR was recovered from a man in his fifties or sixties with acute or convalescent COVID-19. Input material: peripheral blood. This chain links TRBV4-2 with TRBJ2-5; 11 positions agree with TRBD2. In nucleotides, the CDR3 is TGTGCCAGCAGCCAGACTAGCGGGAACTTGGAGACCCAGTACTTC. It yields the protein CASSQTSGNLETQYF.